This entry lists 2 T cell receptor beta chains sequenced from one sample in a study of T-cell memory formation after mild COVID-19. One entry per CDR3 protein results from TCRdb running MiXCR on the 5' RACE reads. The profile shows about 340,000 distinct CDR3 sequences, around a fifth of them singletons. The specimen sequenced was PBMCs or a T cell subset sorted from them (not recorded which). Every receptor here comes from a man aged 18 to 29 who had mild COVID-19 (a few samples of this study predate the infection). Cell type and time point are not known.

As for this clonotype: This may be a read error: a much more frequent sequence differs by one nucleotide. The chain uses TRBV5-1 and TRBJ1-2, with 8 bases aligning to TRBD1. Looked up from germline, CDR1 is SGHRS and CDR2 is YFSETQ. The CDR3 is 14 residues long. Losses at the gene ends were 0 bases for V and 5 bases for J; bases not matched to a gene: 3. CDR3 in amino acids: CASSLARQGYGYTF. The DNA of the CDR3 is TGCGCCAGCAGCTTGGCCAGACAGGGGTATGGCTACACCTTC.

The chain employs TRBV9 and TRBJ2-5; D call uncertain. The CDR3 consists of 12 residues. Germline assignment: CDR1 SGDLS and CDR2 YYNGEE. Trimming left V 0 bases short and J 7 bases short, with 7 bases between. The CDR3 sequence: CASSVGVGTQYF. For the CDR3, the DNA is TGTGCCAGCAGCGTAGGAGTGGGGACCCAGTACTTC.